What follows are 17 T cell receptor beta chains derived from one specimen sequenced in a study of Ad26.COV2.S vaccination and SARS-CoV-2 variants. Repertoires were generated with immunoSEQ multiplex PCR, while TCRdb's copy carries only in-frame clones and drops some. Altogether about 420,000 clones are present, over 75% being singletons, with the ten largest covering 3.6%. The treatment is: 19 received Ad26.COV2.S at low or high dose, single or two shots; several received placebo; per-sample allocation not given. The study sampled participants on day 63 after the first vaccine or placebo injection. Material: peripheral blood, obtained in a trial of Ad26.COV2.S vaccine versus placebo. These TCRs come from a person aged 18-60 years who received the Ad26.COV2.S COVID-19 vaccine or a placebo.

The chain joins TRBV7-8 to TRBJ1-3; D not certain. Germline values: CDR1 SGHVS, CDR2 FQNEAQ. The V end lost 1 base, the J end lost 2 bases, and 12 bases lay between the germline ends. CDR3 size: 16 residues. CDR3 coding DNA: TGTGCCAGCAGCTTAGAGGTGTTGAACACTGGAAACACCATATATTTT. Its protein product is CASSLEVLNTGNTIYF.

As for this clone: Other DNA sequences in the sample encode the same CDR3. V usage is TRBV12-3 or TRBV12-4 and J usage is TRBJ1-1; D ambiguous. This CDR3 is 11 amino acids long. Trimming removed 3 bases at V and 4 bases at J, with 3 bases between. Written as DNA, the CDR3 is TGTGCCAGCAGTTTGTTCACTGAAGCTTTCTTT. Protein: CASSLFTEAFF.

V gene TRBV15 combines with J gene TRBJ2-7, with no clear D. Germline lookup yields CDR1 LNHNV and CDR2 YYDKDF (reference sequence). This CDR3 has 13 residues. Deletions cut 1 base from V and 3 bases from J, with 7 bases between. CDR3: CATSRGGHYEQYF. The CDR3, as DNA: TGTGCCACCAGCAGAGGAGGCCACTACGAGCAGTACTTC.

This clone was observed a single time. The genes are TRBV18 and TRBJ2-7; no reliable D call. The CDR3 contains 14 residues. Germline V CDR1 and CDR2: KGHSH, LQKENI. V gave up 1 base and J gave up 2 bases, with 9 bases separating them. CDR3 sequence: CASSPLVTTYEQYF. The CDR3 DNA is TGTGCCAGCTCACCACTCGTAACAACCTACGAGCAGTACTTC.

The chain combines TRBV11-3 with TRBJ2-1; TRBD2 matches at 8 bases. This CDR3 has 15 amino acids. The germline V gene encodes CDR1 SGHNT and CDR2 YENEEA. The ends lost 4 bases at V and 2 bases at J; junction bases unmatched: 4. The CDR3 protein is CASSSRGATYNEQFF. CDR3 nucleotide sequence: TGTGCCAGCAGCTCGCGGGGGGCTACCTACAATGAGCAGTTCTTC. Full variable domain (missing parts from reference TRBV11-3 and TRBJ2-1): EAGVVQSPRYKIIEKKQPVAFWCNPISGHNTLYWYLQNLGQGPELLIRYENEEAVDDSQLPKDRFSAERLKGVDSTLKIQPAELGDSAVYLCASSSRGATYNEQFFGPGTRLTVL.

This clone was seen just once. The V call is TRBV4-2, the J call TRBJ2-2; the match to TRBD1 covers 7 bases. V shed 4 bases and J 1 base; nucleotides not matched to a gene: 3. This CDR3 is built from 15 residues. Germline assignment: CDR1 LGHNA and CDR2 YNFKEQ. CDR3 DNA: TGTGCCAGCAGCCCGGGACAGCTGAACACCGGGGAGCTGTTTTTT. This gives the protein CASSPGQLNTGELFF.

The chain couples TRBV24-1 to TRBJ2-5; D might be TRBD1 (5 bases). This CDR3 has 15 amino acids. Trimming cost V 0 bases and J 5 bases, with 12 bases left between them. CDR1 and CDR2 (germline): KGHDR, SFDVKD. The CDR3 is CATSDLLGVRETQYF. CDR3 in DNA: TGTGCCACCAGTGATTTGCTAGGGGTCCGGGAGACCCAGTACTTC.

The V call is TRBV7-3, the J call TRBJ2-3; perhaps TRBD1 as D (6 bases). This CDR3 spans 13 amino acids. CDR1 SGHTA and CDR2 FQGTGA come from the germline V gene. V was clipped by 5 bases and J by 6 bases, with 12 bases between them. CDR3 loop: CASSPLQGDTQYF. The CDR3 DNA is TGTGCCAGCAGCCCGTTACAGGGTGATACGCAGTATTTT.

This sequence joins TRBV6-5 and TRBJ1-5; tentative D call: TRBD1 (6 bases). Germline V lookup: CDR1 MNHEY, CDR2 SVGAGI. Trimming removed 6 bases from V and 2 bases from J, with 14 bases in between. The CDR3 extends over 15 amino acids. CDR3 nucleotide sequence: TGTGCCAGCAGCGCAAGGGACACCCGCAATCAGCCCCAGCATTTT. This codes for CASSARDTRNQPQHF.

The chain couples TRBV6-6 to TRBJ2-1; TRBD1 or TRBD2 may be the D gene (5 bases each). The V and J ends lost 2 bases and 0 bases respectively, with 8 bases between them. Per germline, CDR1 MNHNY and CDR2 SVGAGI (reference sequence). There are 15 residues in the CDR3. CDR3 sequence reads: CASSYEGSSYNEQFF. The CDR3 DNA reads as TGTGCCAGCAGTTACGAGGGGAGCTCCTACAATGAGCAGTTCTTC.

The chain is built from TRBV5-1 and TRBJ2-7; 7 positions match TRBD1. Per the germline V gene, CDR1 is SGHRS and CDR2 is YFSETQ. Germline trimming cut 0 bases from V and 5 bases from J; bases unmatched to any gene: 5. This CDR3 spans 14 amino acids. As DNA, the CDR3 is TGCGCCAGCAGCTTGGAACAGGGGACCGACGAGCAGTACTTC. Its protein is CASSLEQGTDEQYF.

In this sample, this clone turned up once. This chain links TRBV12-3 or TRBV12-4 with TRBJ2-7; D possibly matches TRBD1 or TRBD2 (5 bases each). The V end lost 3 bases, the J end lost 3 bases, and 9 bases lay between the germline ends. The CDR3 is made up of 13 amino acids. The CDR3 loop reads CASSFGTIYEQYF. In DNA form, the CDR3 reads TGTGCCAGCAGTTTTGGGACCATCTACGAGCAGTACTTC.

This sequence joins TRBV7-9 and TRBJ2-1; 11 bases are shared with TRBD1. The J segment lost 6 bases and the V segment lost 2 bases, leaving 6 bases of the junction unmatched. CDR3 length equals 16 residues. Germline CDR1 SEHNR, CDR2 FQNEAQ (reference sequence). In DNA, the CDR3 is TGTGCCAGCAGCTTAAATGAGGACAGGGGGCCCAATGAGCAGTTCTTC. Translating it yields CASSLNEDRGPNEQFF.

This rearrangement joins TRBV6-2 or TRBV6-3 to TRBJ2-3; the D is unclear. CDR1 MNHEY and CDR2 SVGEGT come from the germline V gene. This CDR3 spans 15 amino acids. Between the trimmed V and J ends, which lost 5 bases and 3 bases, there was a span of 15 bases. CDR3 sequence: CASSRAPGGTDTQYF. CDR3 nucleotide sequence: TGTGCCAGCAGTAGGGCCCCAGGTGGGACAGATACGCAGTATTTT.

The rearrangement joins TRBV27 to TRBJ1-4; 8 positions agree with TRBD1. The CDR3 is made up of 16 amino acids. Germline V gives CDR1 MNHEY, CDR2 SMNVEV (reference sequence). V shed 1 base, J shed 7 bases, and the junction held 8 bases outside the gene matches. CDR3 sequence (DNA): TGTGCCAGCAGTTTATTATCCAGGGGGCGGGGTGAAAAACTGTTTTTT. This sequence encodes CASSLLSRGRGEKLFF.

This clone was seen a handful of times. The chain's CDR3 is CASSKPAGAGELFF. CDR3 DNA sequence: TGTGCCAGCAGCAAACCGGCGGGGGCCGGGGAGCTGTTTTTT. The chain employs TRBV21-1 and TRBJ2-2; the table gives TRBD2 as D, unverified against the DNA. TRBV21-1 corresponds to a pseudogene. The CDR3 is 14 amino acids.

This rearrangement joins TRBV2 to TRBJ1-5, with 8 bases identical to TRBD1. Germline V gene data show CDR1 as SNHLY and CDR2 as FYNNEI. V lost 10 bases to trimming and J lost 7 bases; unmatched junction nucleotides: 9. This CDR3 has 13 amino acids. CDR3 in amino acids: CATRTGQRQPQHF. The DNA for the CDR3 is TGTGCCACCAGGACAGGGCAACGCCAGCCCCAGCATTTT.